Each of the 20 T cell receptor beta chains below was sequenced from the same sample in a study of blood T cell repertoires in COVID-19. Generated by immunoSEQ multiplex PCR, the TCRdb table keeps only in-frame clones and is missing some. The table has 30,000 to 40,000 clones, approximately 80% seen once. The sequencing sample was made of peripheral blood. These receptors originate from a human donor in a cohort sampled during active COVID-19.

In this sample, this clone turned up a few times. The genes are TRBV6-5 and TRBJ2-5, with D tentatively TRBD1 (6 bases). Per germline, CDR1 MNHEY and CDR2 SVGAGI. This CDR3 has 13 residues. V was cut by 6 bases and J by 4 bases, with 12 bases left in between. The DNA for the CDR3 is TGTGCCAGCAGCAGGGGCAGCGGAGAGACCCAGTACTTC. The encoded protein is CASSRGSGETQYF.

This sequence joins TRBV13 and TRBJ1-2, with D unresolved. The CDR3 loop spans 15 amino acids. Germline lookup yields CDR1 PRHDT and CDR2 FYEKMQ (reference sequence). With 0 bases removed from V and 2 bases from J, the gap between germline ends came to 10 bases. CDR3 residues: CASSLGRLSNYGYTF. In nucleotides, the CDR3 is TGTGCCAGCAGCTTAGGGCGGTTGTCGAACTATGGCTACACCTTC.

This clone is judged medium-sized. This sequence joins TRBV11-2 and TRBJ2-7; TRBD1 aligns across 8 bases. The trim removed 5 bases at V and 2 bases at J, leaving 5 bases unmatched. Germline lookup yields CDR1 SGHAT and CDR2 FQNNGV. The CDR3 has 14 amino acids. Here the CDR3 DNA reads TGTGCCAGCAGCCCAGGGGGCCGCCCCTACGAGCAGTACTTC. This codes for CASSPGGRPYEQYF.

The genes are TRBV5-8 and TRBJ1-5, with D possibly matching TRBD1 (6 bases). The CDR3 is 16 amino acids. Trimming stripped 1 base from V and 8 bases from J, with 19 bases between. Germline lookup yields CDR1 SGHTS and CDR2 YDEGEE. This CDR3 reads CASSLSGRGGVKPQHF. The CDR3 DNA sequence: TGTGCCAGCAGCTTGTCGGGTAGGGGGGGAGTGAAGCCCCAGCATTTT.

The rearrangement joins TRBV5-4 to TRBJ2-1, with 7 bases matching TRBD2. V was pared by 0 bases and J by 9 bases, with 6 bases of the junction left unmatched. Germline V CDR1 and CDR2: SGHNT, YYREEE (reference sequence). This CDR3 spans 14 amino acids. CDR3 sequence: CASSLGGGRREQFF. CDR3 nucleotide sequence: TGTGCCAGCAGCTTGGGGGGGGGTCGGCGTGAGCAGTTCTTC.

The CDR3 reads CASGFSADTQYF. In nucleotides, the CDR3 is TGTGCTAGTGGTTTTTCCGCGGATACGCAGTATTTT. The rearrangement links TRBV12-5 to TRBJ2-3; D not resolved. Trimming cost V 3 bases and J 6 bases, with 7 bases left between them. This CDR3 region has 12 residues. From germline, CDR1 is LGHNT and CDR2 FRNRAP.

The chain links TRBV4-2 to TRBJ2-5; 7 bases line up with TRBD2. Germline values: CDR1 LGHNA, CDR2 YNFKEQ. This CDR3 contains 15 residues. The ends lost 0 bases at V and 5 bases at J; junction bases unmatched: 6. In nucleotides, the CDR3 is TGTGCCAGCAGCCAAGAGAGGGAGGGCTGCGAGACCCAGTACTTC. Translating gives CASSQEREGCETQYF.

This clone appeared many times. V usage is TRBV7-8 and J usage is TRBJ2-7, with 9 bases matching TRBD1. Germline values: CDR1 SGHVS, CDR2 FQNEAQ. V was pared by 5 bases and J by 7 bases, with 15 bases of the junction left unmatched. This CDR3 is built from 16 residues. The CDR3 DNA follows: TGTGCCAGCAGCGAATTACCGGGACAGGGCAGGGGAGAGCAGTACTTC. It translates to CASSELPGQGRGEQYF.

The chain joins TRBV19 to TRBJ1-1; D perhaps matches TRBD1 (5 bases). V lost 4 bases, J lost 1 base, and 10 bases lay in between. Germline V CDR1 and CDR2: LNHDA, SQIVND (reference sequence). The CDR3 has 14 amino acids. The CDR3 region has the DNA TGTGCCAGTAGTAGCAGGGAACGGAACACTGAAGCTTTCTTT. Residues: CASSSRERNTEAFF.

This clone has only a few counts. The chain uses TRBV5-1 and TRBJ2-6; 9 bases map to TRBD1. V was pared by 4 bases and J by 0 bases, with 5 bases of the junction left unmatched. This CDR3 has 17 amino acids. Germline CDR1 and CDR2: SGHRS and YFSETQ. CDR3 region: CASSHGTGSSGANVLTF. The CDR3 DNA follows: TGCGCCAGCAGCCACGGGACAGGGAGCTCTGGGGCCAACGTCCTGACTTTC.

This clone was found a few times. The gene calls are TRBV3-1 (or the pseudogene TRBV3-2) and TRBJ1-2; a possible D gene is TRBD1 (6 bases). V was shortened by 1 base and J by 0 bases, with 15 bases between the two germline ends. The CDR3 length is 17 residues. Looked up from germline, CDR1 is LGHDT and CDR2 is YNNKEL (reference sequence). CDR3 region: CASSQVGVTGSNYGYTF. The CDR3 DNA reads as TGTGCCAGCAGCCAAGTTGGAGTGACAGGCTCTAACTATGGCTACACCTTC.

The V gene is TRBV12-3 or TRBV12-4, the J gene TRBJ2-7, with 8 bases fitting TRBD2. The CDR3 is made up of 13 amino acids. With 7 bases clipped from V and 4 bases from J, the junction kept 6 bases outside the gene matches. The CDR3 here is CASKTGGRYEQYF. DNA of the CDR3: TGTGCCAGCAAAACTGGCGGGAGGTACGAGCAGTACTTC.

The table lists this clone with a count of one. This chain joins TRBV2 and TRBJ2-5, with 7 bases lining up with TRBD1. The V segment lost 4 bases and the J segment 2 bases; nucleotides outside the gene matches: 7. The CDR3 runs to 15 residues. Per the germline V gene, CDR1 is SNHLY and CDR2 is FYNNEI. In nucleotides, the CDR3 is TGTGCCAGCAGTGGAACCGGGACAGTGCAAGAGACCCAGTACTTC. The encoded protein is CASSGTGTVQETQYF.

This clone was counted only a few times. V is TRBV9 and J is TRBJ2-2; 12 nucleotides agree with TRBD2. Germline V gene sequence: CDR1 SGDLS, CDR2 YYNGEE. V lost 2 bases and J lost 4; bases outside the gene matches: 9. The CDR3 is 18 residues long. CDR3 amino acids: CASSVHPGLAGVTGELFF. The CDR3 DNA follows: TGTGCCAGCAGCGTCCACCCGGGACTAGCGGGTGTCACCGGGGAGCTGTTTTTT.

This clone was seen ten or more times. The gene calls are TRBV27 and TRBJ2-7; D gene unclear. This CDR3 contains 12 residues. Germline values: CDR1 MNHEY, CDR2 SMNVEV (reference sequence). V gave up 6 bases and J gave up 7 bases, with 13 bases separating them. This CDR3 reads CASRRSEWEQYF. In DNA form, the CDR3 reads TGTGCCAGCAGACGGTCCGAATGGGAGCAGTACTTC.

The chain recombines TRBV28 with TRBJ2-3, with D possibly TRBD1 on 5 matching bases. Germline CDR1 is MDHEN and CDR2 is SYDVKM. Trimming stripped 10 bases from V and 3 bases from J, with 14 bases between. The CDR3 covers 13 residues. CDR3 DNA sequence: TGTGCCATCAGCAGGGTCGGGACAGATACGCAGTATTTT. As protein: CAISRVGTDTQYF.

The chain uses TRBV18 and TRBJ2-2, with 10 bases fitting TRBD1. The V segment lost 3 bases and the J segment 4 bases; nucleotides outside the gene matches: 5. The CDR3 runs 16 residues. Germline CDR1 KGHSH, CDR2 LQKENI. The DNA for the CDR3 is TGTGCCAGCTCACCCCAAGACAGGGGGCGCACCGGGGAGCTGTTTTTT. Its protein product is CASSPQDRGRTGELFF.

The chain links TRBV29-1 to TRBJ2-3, with D unresolved. With 4 bases removed from V and 4 bases from J, the gap between germline ends came to 9 bases. This CDR3 spans 12 amino acids. Germline V CDR1 and CDR2: SQVTM, ANQGSEA. The chain's CDR3 is CSVAPGSDTQYF. CDR3 coding DNA: TGCAGCGTTGCCCCCGGGTCAGATACGCAGTATTTT.

This chain uses TRBV28 with TRBJ1-6, with 9 bases aligning to TRBD1. There are 15 residues in the CDR3. CDR1 and CDR2 from the germline V gene are MDHEN and SYDVKM. The ends lost 4 bases at V and 9 bases at J; junction bases unmatched: 7. The DNA of the CDR3 is TGTGCCAGCAGTTACTTTACAGGGGGCGGTTCACCCCTCCACTTT. Translation gives CASSYFTGGGSPLHF.

V gene TRBV3-1 (or the pseudogene TRBV3-2) combines with J gene TRBJ1-1, with 10 bases identical to TRBD1. V dropped 1 base and J dropped 11; count of bases not matched to a gene: 10. Germline V lookup: CDR1 LGHDT, CDR2 YNNKEL (reference sequence). This CDR3 contains 15 residues. Here the CDR3 DNA reads TGTGCCAGCAGCCAAGGAATCCCTCGGACAGGGGGTGCTTTCTTT. Translated, it gives CASSQGIPRTGGAFF.